The rows below give T cell receptor beta chains drawn from one sample of a study of CD4 T cells in relation to SARS-CoV-2 and coronaviruses. These receptors lack a known antigen. TCRdb keeps only in-frame clones here, not all; method: immunoSEQ multiplex PCR. This sample has around 20,000 clones, with approximately 78% found just once. The sequenced sample was CD4+ T cells from PBMCs, cultured in vitro. The receptors originated from a human donor in good health. The CDR3 runs from the conserved cysteine through the conserved F or W. The D gene is left open where the match is weak. Only some rows state a clone size, as once, few, many or a class for expanded clones.

>TRBJ2-3|TRBV10-3|NA|NA
TGTGCCATCAGTGAGCCCGGGAGTAATACGCAGTATTTT
CAISEPGSNTQYF
>TRBJ2-5|TRBV19|NA|NA
TGTGCCAGTAGCGTTGGCTTAGCCGAGGGAGAGACCCAGTACTTC
CASSVGLAEGETQYF
>TRBJ2-7|TRBV3-1/TRBV3-2|NA|NA
TGTGCCAGCAGCCGGGACGCCCCGCGCGAGCAGTACTTC
CASSRDAPREQYF
>TRBJ1-5|TRBV28|NA|NA
TGTGCCAGCAGTTGGGGCCAGCCCCAGCATTTT
CASSWGQPQHF
>TRBJ1-5|TRBV15|NA|TRBD1
TGTGCCACCAGCTCCCAAACAGGGGCGAATCAGCCCCAGCATTTT
CATSSQTGANQPQHF
>TRBJ1-2|TRBV6-5|NA|TRBD1
TGTGCCAGCAGTCCGTCCGACAGGGGCCCCTATGGCTACACCTTC
CASSPSDRGPYGYTF
>TRBJ2-7|TRBV5-1|NA|TRBD2
TGCGCCAGCAGCTTGGCCGGGTCTGGGGGACTAGCAACCTACGAGCAGTACTTC
CASSLAGSGGLATYEQYF
>TRBJ1-2|TRBV4-1|few|NA
TGCGCCAGCAGCCAAGTACGGGACCAGGGCTACACCTTC
CASSQVRDQGYTF
>TRBJ1-5|TRBV6-6|NA|NA
TGTGCCAGCAGTTACTCGATACAGGCTAGCAATCAGCCCCAGCATTTT
CASSYSIQASNQPQHF
>TRBJ1-4|TRBV2|NA|TRBD1
TGTGCCAGCAGCCCCCCGGGACAGGGGATGGTTGGTGAAAAACTGTTTTTT
CASSPPGQGMVGEKLFF
>TRBJ1-1|TRBV10-3|few|NA
TGTGCCATCAGTGAGTCAAGGGCACGAGCTGAAGCTTTCTTT
CAISESRARAEAFF
>TRBJ2-5|TRBV28|NA|NA
TGTGCCAGCACCCCTCACGCCCCCACAGGGTCGGAGACCCAGTACTTC
CASTPHAPTGSETQYF
>TRBJ2-7|TRBV6-5|NA|TRBD2
TGTGCCAGCAGTTGGGATAGCGGGATAATCGCCTACGAGCAGTACTTC
CASSWDSGIIAYEQYF
>TRBJ2-1|TRBV5-1|NA|TRBD2
TGCGCCAGCAGCTCCGGACTAGCGGAAATGATCAATGAGCAGTTCTTC
CASSSGLAEMINEQFF
>TRBJ2-1|TRBV5-1|NA|NA
TGCGCCAGCAGCTTGGTGTCAGACAATGAGCAGTTCTTC
CASSLVSDNEQFF
>TRBJ2-7|TRBV12-3/TRBV12-4|NA|NA
TGTGCCAGCAGCCGGCGGAACTACTACGAGCAGTACTTC
CASSRRNYYEQYF
>TRBJ2-3|TRBV12-3/TRBV12-4|once|NA
TGTGCCAGCAGTTTGGGCGGAAGAGATACGCAGTATTTT
CASSLGGRDTQYF
>TRBJ2-5|TRBV24-1|NA|NA
TGTGCCACCAGCGGCCCAGGGATGGGAGAGACCCAGTACTTC
CATSGPGMGETQYF
>TRBJ2-7|TRBV12-3/TRBV12-4|NA|NA
TGTGCCAGCAGTTTGGAAGGACTCGACGAGCAGTACTTC
CASSLEGLDEQYF
>TRBJ1-5|TRBV28|few|NA
TGTGCCAGCAGTTTGGGCAGAATTAGCAATCAGCCCCAGCATTTT
CASSLGRISNQPQHF
>TRBJ1-6|TRBV10-1|NA|NA
TGCGCCAGCAGCCCCCAGGGGAAGGAATCACCCCTCCACTTT
CASSPQGKESPLHF
>TRBJ1-1|TRBV25-1|NA|NA
TGTGCCAGCAGTGAATTGGTCGTGGGGAACACTGAAGCTTTCTTT
CASSELVVGNTEAFF
>TRBJ1-6|TRBV6-5|NA|NA
TGTGCCAGCAGCCAAGGGGACGGGAATTCACCCCTCCACTTT
CASSQGDGNSPLHF
>TRBJ2-3|TRBV30|NA|TRBD1
TGTGCCTGGAGTGACGGCAGGGGGCCAGATACGCAGTATTTT
CAWSDGRGPDTQYF
>TRBJ2-5|TRBV5-1|NA|NA
TGCGCCAGCAGCTTGGAACTGGAGACCCAGTACTTC
CASSLELETQYF
>TRBJ2-7|TRBV28|NA|TRBD2
TGTGCCAGCAGACCCCCGGGACTAGCCCCATACGAGCAGTACTTC
CASRPPGLAPYEQYF
>TRBJ1-2|TRBV11-2|NA|NA
TGTGCCAGCAGCCACAAACAGACTAACTATGGCTACACCTTC
CASSHKQTNYGYTF
>TRBJ2-5|TRBV24-1|few|NA
TGTGCCACCAGTGACCTTTCAGAGGAGACCCAGTACTTC
CATSDLSEETQYF
>TRBJ2-5|TRBV28|NA|TRBD1
TGTGCCAGCAGAAGACAGGGGGAGACCCAGTACTTC
CASRRQGETQYF
>TRBJ2-7|TRBV28|NA|NA
TGTGCCAGCAGTCCCCGACAAAAGGGCAGACACGAGCAGTACTTC
CASSPRQKGRHEQYF
>TRBJ2-6|TRBV7-3|NA|NA
TGTGCCAGCAGCCTGAAAGGGGACCGAATCTACTCTGGGGCCAACGTCCTGACTTTC
CASSLKGDRIYSGANVLTF
>TRBJ2-2|TRBV11-2|NA|NA
TGTGCCAGCAGCGCCCGCTACGGGACGAACACCGGGGAGCTGTTTTTT
CASSARYGTNTGELFF
>TRBJ2-7|TRBV10-3|NA|TRBD1
TGTGCCACCGAGACAGGGGGCGGGTACGAGCAGTACTTC
CATETGGGYEQYF
>TRBJ2-5|TRBV5-4|NA|TRBD2
TGTGCCAGCAGCTTTCCTAGCGGGGCCCAAGAGACCCAGTACTTC
CASSFPSGAQETQYF
>TRBJ2-7|TRBV18|NA|TRBD1
TGTGCCAGCTCACCACCTCAAACCGGACAGGGGAAGGCCCAGCAGTACTTC
CASSPPQTGQGKAQQYF
>TRBJ1-3|TRBV7-9|NA|TRBD1
TGTGCCAGCAGTACGGGACAGGGCTCATCTGGAAACACCATATATTTT
CASSTGQGSSGNTIYF
>TRBJ2-2|TRBV5-1|NA|NA
TGCGCCAGCAGCAGTGACAGGGGAGGGACCGGGGAGCTGTTTTTT
CASSSDRGGTGELFF
>TRBJ1-2|TRBV28|NA|TRBD1
TGTGCCAGCAGCCTGGGGACAGGGGGTGGCTACACCTTC
CASSLGTGGGYTF
>TRBJ2-5|TRBV5-1|once|NA
TGCGCCAGCAGAGGACAGGAGACCCAGTACTTC
CASRGQETQYF
>TRBJ1-3|TRBV9|NA|TRBD1
TGTGCCAGCAGCACCCCCTCCCGCCGGGACAGGGGTGACTCTGGAAACACCATATATTTT
CASSTPSRRDRGDSGNTIYF